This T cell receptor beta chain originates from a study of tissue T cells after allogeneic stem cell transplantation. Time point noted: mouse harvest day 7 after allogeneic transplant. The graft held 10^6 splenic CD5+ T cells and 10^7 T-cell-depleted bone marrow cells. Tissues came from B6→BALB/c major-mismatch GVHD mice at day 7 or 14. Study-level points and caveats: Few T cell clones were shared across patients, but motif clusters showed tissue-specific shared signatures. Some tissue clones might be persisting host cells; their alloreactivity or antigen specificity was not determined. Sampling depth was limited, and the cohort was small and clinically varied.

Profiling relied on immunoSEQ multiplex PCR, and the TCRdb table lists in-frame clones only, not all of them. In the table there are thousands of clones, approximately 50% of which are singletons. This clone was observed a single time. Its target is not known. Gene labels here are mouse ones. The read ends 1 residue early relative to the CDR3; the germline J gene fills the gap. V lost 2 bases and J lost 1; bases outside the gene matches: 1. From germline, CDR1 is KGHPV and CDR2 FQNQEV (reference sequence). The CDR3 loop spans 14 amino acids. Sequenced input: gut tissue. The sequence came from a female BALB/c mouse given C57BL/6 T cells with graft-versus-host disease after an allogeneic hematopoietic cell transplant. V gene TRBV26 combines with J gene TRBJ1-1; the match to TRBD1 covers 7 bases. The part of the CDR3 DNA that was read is TGTGCCAGCAGTCTGGCAGGGGGAAACACAGAAGTCTTC. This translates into CASSLAGGNTEVF. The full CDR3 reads CASSLAGGNTEVFF.